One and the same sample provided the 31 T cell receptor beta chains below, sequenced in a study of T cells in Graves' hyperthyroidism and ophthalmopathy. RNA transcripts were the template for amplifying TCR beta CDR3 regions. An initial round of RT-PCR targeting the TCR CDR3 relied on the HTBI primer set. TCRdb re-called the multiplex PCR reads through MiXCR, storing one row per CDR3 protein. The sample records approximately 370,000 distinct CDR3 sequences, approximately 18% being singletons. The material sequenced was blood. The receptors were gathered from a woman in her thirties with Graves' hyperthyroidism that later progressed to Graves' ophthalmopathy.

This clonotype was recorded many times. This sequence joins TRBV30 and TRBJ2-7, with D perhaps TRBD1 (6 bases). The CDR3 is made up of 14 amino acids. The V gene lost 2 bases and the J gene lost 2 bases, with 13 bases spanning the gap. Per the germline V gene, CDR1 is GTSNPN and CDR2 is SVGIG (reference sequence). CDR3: CAWSPHREPYEQYF. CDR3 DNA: TGTGCCTGGAGTCCCCACAGGGAGCCCTACGAGCAGTACTTC.

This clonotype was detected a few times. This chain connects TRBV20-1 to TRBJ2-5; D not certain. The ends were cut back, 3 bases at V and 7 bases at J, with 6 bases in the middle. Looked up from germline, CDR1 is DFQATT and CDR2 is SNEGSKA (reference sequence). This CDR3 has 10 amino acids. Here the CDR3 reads CSASLGTQYF. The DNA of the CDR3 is TGCAGTGCTAGTCTGGGGACCCAGTACTTC.

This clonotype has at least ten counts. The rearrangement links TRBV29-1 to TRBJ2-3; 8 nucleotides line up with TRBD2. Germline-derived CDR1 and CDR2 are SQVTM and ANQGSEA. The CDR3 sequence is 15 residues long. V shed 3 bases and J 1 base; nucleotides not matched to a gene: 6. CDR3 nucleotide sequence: TGCAGCGTTGAGCCCCCGGGACTAGGCACAGATACGCAGTATTTT. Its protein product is CSVEPPGLGTDTQYF.

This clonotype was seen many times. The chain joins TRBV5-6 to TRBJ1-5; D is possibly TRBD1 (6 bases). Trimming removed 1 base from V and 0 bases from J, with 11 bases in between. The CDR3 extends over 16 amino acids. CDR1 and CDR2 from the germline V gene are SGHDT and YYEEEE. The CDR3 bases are TGTGCCAGCAGCTTGTACCAGGGGAATAGCAATCAGCCCCAGCATTTT. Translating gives CASSLYQGNSNQPQHF.

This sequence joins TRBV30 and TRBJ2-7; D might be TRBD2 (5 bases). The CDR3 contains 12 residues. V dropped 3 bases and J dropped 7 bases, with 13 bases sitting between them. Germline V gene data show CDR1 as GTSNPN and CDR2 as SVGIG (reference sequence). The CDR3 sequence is CAWSGEGNEQYF. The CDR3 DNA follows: TGTGCCTGGAGCGGCGAGGGTAATGAGCAGTACTTC.

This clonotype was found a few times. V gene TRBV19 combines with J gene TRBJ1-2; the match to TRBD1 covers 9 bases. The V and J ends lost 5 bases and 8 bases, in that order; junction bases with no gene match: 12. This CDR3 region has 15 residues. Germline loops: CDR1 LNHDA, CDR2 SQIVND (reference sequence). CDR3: CASSRDRAVLLGYTF. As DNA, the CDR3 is TGTGCCAGTAGTCGGGACAGGGCTGTTTTACTCGGCTACACCTTC.

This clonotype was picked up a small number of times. Written as DNA, the CDR3 is TGTGCCAGCAGCGTGTCGGGGGGGGCCCGCCCTGGTACGCAGTATTTT. It is translated as CASSVSGGARPGTQYF. This chain uses TRBV9 with TRBJ2-3; 8 nucleotides align to TRBD2. Trimming at V came to 2 bases and at J to 8 bases, leaving 13 bases not matched to a gene. The V gene's germline CDR1 is SGDLS and CDR2 YYNGEE. The CDR3 covers 16 residues.

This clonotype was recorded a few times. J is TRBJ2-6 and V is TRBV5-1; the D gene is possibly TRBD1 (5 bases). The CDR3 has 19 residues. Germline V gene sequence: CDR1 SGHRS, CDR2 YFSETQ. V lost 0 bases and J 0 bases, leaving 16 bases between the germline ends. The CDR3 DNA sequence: TGCGCCAGCAGCTTGGCGTTACGGACATTGGTCTCTGGGGCCAACGTCCTGACTTTC. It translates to CASSLALRTLVSGANVLTF.

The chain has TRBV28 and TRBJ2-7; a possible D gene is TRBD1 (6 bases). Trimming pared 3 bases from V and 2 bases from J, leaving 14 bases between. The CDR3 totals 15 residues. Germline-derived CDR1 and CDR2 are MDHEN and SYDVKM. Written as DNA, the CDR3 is TGTGCCAGCAGTTTTCGGACAGACAATACCTACGAGCAGTACTTC. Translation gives CASSFRTDNTYEQYF.

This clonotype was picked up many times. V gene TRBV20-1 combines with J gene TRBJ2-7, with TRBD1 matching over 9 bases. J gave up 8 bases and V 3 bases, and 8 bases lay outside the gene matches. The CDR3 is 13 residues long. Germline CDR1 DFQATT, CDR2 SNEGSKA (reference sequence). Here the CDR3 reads CSARGGQGVQQYF. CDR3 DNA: TGCAGTGCTAGGGGGGGACAGGGCGTCCAGCAGTACTTC.

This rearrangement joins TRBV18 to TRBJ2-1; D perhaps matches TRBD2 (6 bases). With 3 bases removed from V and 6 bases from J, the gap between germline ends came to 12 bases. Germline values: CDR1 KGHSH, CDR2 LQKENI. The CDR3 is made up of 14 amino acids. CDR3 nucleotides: TGTGCCAGCTCACCCTTTGGGGGGAGCAATGAGCAGTTCTTC. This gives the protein CASSPFGGSNEQFF.

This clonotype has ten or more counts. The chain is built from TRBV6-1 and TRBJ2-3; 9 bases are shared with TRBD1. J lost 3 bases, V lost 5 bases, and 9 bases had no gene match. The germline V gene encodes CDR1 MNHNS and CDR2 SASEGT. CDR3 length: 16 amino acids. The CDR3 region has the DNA TGTGCCAGCAGTTACGGGGGACAGGGTTATACAGATACGCAGTATTTT. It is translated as CASSYGGQGYTDTQYF.

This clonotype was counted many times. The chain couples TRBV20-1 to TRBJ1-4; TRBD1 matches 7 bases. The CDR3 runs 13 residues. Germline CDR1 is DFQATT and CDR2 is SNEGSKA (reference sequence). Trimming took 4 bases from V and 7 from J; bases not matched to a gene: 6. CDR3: CSATPGQFEKLFF. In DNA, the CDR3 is TGCAGTGCTACACCGGGACAGTTTGAAAAACTGTTTTTT.

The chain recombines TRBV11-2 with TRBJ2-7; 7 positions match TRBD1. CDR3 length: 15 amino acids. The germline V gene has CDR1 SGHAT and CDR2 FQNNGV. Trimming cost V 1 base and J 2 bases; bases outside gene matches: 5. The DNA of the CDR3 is TGTGCCAGCAGCTTAGGACAGGGCCCCGCCTACGAGCAGTACTTC. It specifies CASSLGQGPAYEQYF.

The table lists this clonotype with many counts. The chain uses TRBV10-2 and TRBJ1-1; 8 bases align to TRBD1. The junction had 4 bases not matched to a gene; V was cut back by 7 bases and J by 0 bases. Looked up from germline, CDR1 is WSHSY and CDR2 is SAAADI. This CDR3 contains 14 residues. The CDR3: CASTRTGMNTEAFF. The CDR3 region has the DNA TGCGCCAGCACCCGGACAGGGATGAACACTGAAGCTTTCTTT.

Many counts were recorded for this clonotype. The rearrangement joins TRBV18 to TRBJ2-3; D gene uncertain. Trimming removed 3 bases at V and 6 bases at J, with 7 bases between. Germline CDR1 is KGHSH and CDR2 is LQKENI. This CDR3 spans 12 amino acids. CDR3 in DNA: TGTGCCAGCTCACCCGAGATGGATACGCAGTATTTT. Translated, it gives CASSPEMDTQYF.

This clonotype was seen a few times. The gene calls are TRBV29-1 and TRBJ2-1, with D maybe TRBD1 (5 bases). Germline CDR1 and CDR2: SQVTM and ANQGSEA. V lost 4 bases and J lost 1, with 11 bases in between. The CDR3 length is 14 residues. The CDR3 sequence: CSVVPGKSYNEQFF. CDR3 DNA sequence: TGCAGCGTTGTACCAGGGAAATCCTACAATGAGCAGTTCTTC.

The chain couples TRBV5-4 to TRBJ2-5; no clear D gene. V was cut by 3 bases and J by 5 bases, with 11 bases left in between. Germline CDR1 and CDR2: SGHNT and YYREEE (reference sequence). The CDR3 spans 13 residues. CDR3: CASSSNSQETQYF. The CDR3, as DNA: TGTGCCAGCAGCTCGAACAGTCAGGAGACCCAGTACTTC.

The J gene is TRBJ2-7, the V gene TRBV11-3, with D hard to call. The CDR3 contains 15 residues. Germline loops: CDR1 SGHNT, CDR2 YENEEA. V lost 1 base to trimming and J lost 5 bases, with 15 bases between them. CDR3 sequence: CASSLATTWGNEQYF. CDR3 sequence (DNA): TGTGCCAGCAGCTTAGCCACGACATGGGGTAACGAGCAGTACTTC. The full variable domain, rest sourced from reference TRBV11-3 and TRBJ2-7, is EAGVVQSPRYKIIEKKQPVAFWCNPISGHNTLYWYLQNLGQGPELLIRYENEEAVDDSQLPKDRFSAERLKGVDSTLKIQPAELGDSAVYLCASSLATTWGNEQYFGPGTRLTVT.

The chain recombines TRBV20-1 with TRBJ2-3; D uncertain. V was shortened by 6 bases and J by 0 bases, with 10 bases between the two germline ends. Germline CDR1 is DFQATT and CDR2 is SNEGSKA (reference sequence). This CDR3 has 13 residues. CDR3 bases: TGCAGTGCCGCTTCGACTAGCACAGATACGCAGTATTTT. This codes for CSAASTSTDTQYF.

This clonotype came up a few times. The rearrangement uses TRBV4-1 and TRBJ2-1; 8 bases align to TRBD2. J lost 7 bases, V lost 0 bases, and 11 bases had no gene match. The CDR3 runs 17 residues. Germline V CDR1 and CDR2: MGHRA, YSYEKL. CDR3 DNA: TGCGCCAGCAGCCAAGATGCTGAGCGGGAGTTTTGGAATGAGCAGTTCTTC. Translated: CASSQDAEREFWNEQFF.

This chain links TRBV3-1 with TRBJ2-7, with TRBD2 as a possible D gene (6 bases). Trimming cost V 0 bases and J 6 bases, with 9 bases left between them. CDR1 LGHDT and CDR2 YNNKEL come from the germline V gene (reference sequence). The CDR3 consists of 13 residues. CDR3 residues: CASSQDLGGEQYF. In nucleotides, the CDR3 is TGTGCCAGCAGCCAAGACCTGGGAGGCGAGCAGTACTTC.

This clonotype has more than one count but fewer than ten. CDR3 residues: CASSDRIVGGSSSGELFF. CDR3 sequence (DNA): TGTGCCAGCAGCGACCGGATAGTGGGGGGGTCCTCCTCCGGGGAGCTGTTTTTT. V gene TRBV9 combines with J gene TRBJ2-2; 7 bases fit TRBD2. CDR3 length: 18 amino acids. V lost 3 bases and J lost 6; bases outside the gene matches: 17. Germline V lookup: CDR1 SGDLS, CDR2 YYNGEE.

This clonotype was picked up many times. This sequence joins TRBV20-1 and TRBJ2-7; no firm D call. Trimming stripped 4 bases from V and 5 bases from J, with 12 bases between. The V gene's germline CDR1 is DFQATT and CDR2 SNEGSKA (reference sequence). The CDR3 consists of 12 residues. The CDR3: CSATPLDDEQYF. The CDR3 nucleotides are TGCAGTGCTACCCCCTTGGATGACGAGCAGTACTTC.

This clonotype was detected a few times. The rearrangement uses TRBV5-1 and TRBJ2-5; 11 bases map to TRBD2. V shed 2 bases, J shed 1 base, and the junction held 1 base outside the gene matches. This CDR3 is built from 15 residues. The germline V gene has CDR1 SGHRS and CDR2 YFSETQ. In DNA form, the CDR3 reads TGCGCCAGCAGCTTACTAGCGGGGGCCCAAGAGACCCAGTACTTC. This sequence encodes CASSLLAGAQETQYF.

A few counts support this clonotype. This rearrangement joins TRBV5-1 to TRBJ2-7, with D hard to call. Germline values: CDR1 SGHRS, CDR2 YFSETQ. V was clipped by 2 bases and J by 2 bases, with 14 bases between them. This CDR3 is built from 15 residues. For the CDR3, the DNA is TGCGCCAGCAGCTTTCGGACGGTGATGACCTACGAGCAGTACTTC. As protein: CASSFRTVMTYEQYF.

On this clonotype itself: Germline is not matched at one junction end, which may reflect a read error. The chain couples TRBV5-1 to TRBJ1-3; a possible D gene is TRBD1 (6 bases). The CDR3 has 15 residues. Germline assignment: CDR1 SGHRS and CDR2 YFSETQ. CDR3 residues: CASSSTGSSGNTMYF. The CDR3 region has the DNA TGCGCCAGCAGCTCAACAGGGAGCTCTGGAAACACCATGTATTTT.

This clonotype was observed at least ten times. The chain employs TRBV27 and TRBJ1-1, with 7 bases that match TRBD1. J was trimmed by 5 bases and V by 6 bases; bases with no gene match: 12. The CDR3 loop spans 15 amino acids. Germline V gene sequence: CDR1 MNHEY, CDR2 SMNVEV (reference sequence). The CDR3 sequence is CASSRYDRARTEAFF. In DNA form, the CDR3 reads TGTGCCAGCAGCCGCTATGACAGGGCACGGACTGAAGCTTTCTTT.

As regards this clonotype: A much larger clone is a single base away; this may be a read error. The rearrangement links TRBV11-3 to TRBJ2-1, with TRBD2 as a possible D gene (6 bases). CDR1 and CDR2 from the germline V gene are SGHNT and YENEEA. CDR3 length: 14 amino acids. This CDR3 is CASSRVSGSNEQCF. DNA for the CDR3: TGTGCCAGCAGCCGGGTTAGCGGTTCTAATGAGCAGTGCTTC.

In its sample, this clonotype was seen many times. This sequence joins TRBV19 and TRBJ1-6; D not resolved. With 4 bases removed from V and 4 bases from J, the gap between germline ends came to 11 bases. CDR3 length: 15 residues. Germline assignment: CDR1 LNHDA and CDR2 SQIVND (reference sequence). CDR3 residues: CASSKGDRYNSPLHF. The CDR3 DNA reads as TGTGCCAGTAGTAAGGGCGACCGGTATAATTCACCCCTCCACTTT. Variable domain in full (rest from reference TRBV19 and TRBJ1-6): DGGITQSPKYLFRKEGQNVTLSCEQNLNHDAMYWYRQDPGQGLRLIYYSQIVNDFQKGDIAEGYSVSREKKESFPLTVTSAQKNPTAFYLCASSKGDRYNSPLHFGNGTRLTVT.

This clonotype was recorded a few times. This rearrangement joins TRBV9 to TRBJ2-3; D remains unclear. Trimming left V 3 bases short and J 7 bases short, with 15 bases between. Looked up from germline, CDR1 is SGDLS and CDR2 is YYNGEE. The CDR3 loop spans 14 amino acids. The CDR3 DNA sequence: TGTGCCAGCAGCGCCGACGACATTAGTTATACGCAGTATTTT. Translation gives CASSADDISYTQYF. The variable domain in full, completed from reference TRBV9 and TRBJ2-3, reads DSGVTQTPKHLITATGQRVTLRCSPRSGDLSVYWYQQSLDQGLQFLIQYYNGEERAKGNILERFSAQQFPDLHSELNLSSLELGDSALYFCASSADDISYTQYFGPGTRLTVL.